A selection of T cell receptor beta chains follows, all from one sample in a study of pediatric ulcerative colitis. TCRdb keeps only in-frame clones here, not all; method: immunoSEQ multiplex PCR. Here the sample spans some 15,000 clones, more than 70% being singletons. Sequenced input: gut tissue. These receptors came from a boy under 18 who was a control in a study of pediatric ulcerative colitis. Both conserved end residues are part of each CDR3. D genes are given only for firm matches. The listing skips clone size in some rows; elsewhere it reads once, few, many or a size class.

CDR3nt: TGTGCCAGCAGAAATCCAACGAACACTGAAGCTTTCTTT; CDR3aa: CASRNPTNTEAFF; abundance: NA; j_gene: TRBJ1-1; d_gene: NA; v_gene: TRBV7-2
CDR3nt: TGTGCTAGTGGTTTGATAGGGCTAGCGGTTCCTCCGCAGTATTTT; CDR3aa: CASGLIGLAVPPQYF; abundance: NA; j_gene: TRBJ2-3; d_gene: TRBD2; v_gene: TRBV12-5
CDR3nt: TGTGCCAGCACCGTTAGCGAGAGCTCCTACAATGAGCAGTTCTTC; CDR3aa: CASTVSESSYNEQFF; abundance: NA; j_gene: TRBJ2-1; d_gene: NA; v_gene: TRBV7-6
CDR3nt: TGTGCCAGCAGCTTGGATAGGCGCCAGCGGGAGACGGACAATGAGCAGTTCTTC; CDR3aa: CASSLDRRQRETDNEQFF; abundance: NA; j_gene: TRBJ2-1; d_gene: TRBD2; v_gene: TRBV5-4
CDR3nt: TGTGCCAGCAGCCTTACAGTGGGGAACGGGTTTGGGGAGACCCAGTACTTC; CDR3aa: CASSLTVGNGFGETQYF; abundance: NA; j_gene: TRBJ2-5; d_gene: NA; v_gene: TRBV11-3
CDR3nt: TGTGCCAGCGTTTGGGGCTCTAGCGGCTCCTACGAGCAGTACTTC; CDR3aa: CASVWGSSGSYEQYF; abundance: NA; j_gene: TRBJ2-7; d_gene: TRBD2; v_gene: TRBV11-2
CDR3nt: TGTGCCAGCAGCGCATCCCCGAGGACAGCCAGGGGCGAAAAACTGTTTTTT; CDR3aa: CASSASPRTARGEKLFF; abundance: NA; j_gene: TRBJ1-4; d_gene: NA; v_gene: TRBV7-6
CDR3nt: TGTGCCAGCAGCTTGAGATTAGGTTGGACCGGGGAGCTGTTTTTT; CDR3aa: CASSLRLGWTGELFF; abundance: NA; j_gene: TRBJ2-2; d_gene: NA; v_gene: TRBV5-8
CDR3nt: TGTGCCAGCCGTGGACAGGCTAGTGGCAATCAGCCCCAGCATTTT; CDR3aa: CASRGQASGNQPQHF; abundance: NA; j_gene: TRBJ1-5; d_gene: TRBD1; v_gene: TRBV19
CDR3nt: TGTGCCAGCAGCTTATCTCCTTTTATCTCCGTACGACTTAATGAAAAACTGTTTTTT; CDR3aa: CASSLSPFISVRLNEKLFF; abundance: NA; j_gene: TRBJ1-4; d_gene: NA; v_gene: TRBV7-6
CDR3nt: TGCGCCAGCACGAGGATGGCTAGCACAGATACGCAGTATTTT; CDR3aa: CASTRMASTDTQYF; abundance: NA; j_gene: TRBJ2-3; d_gene: NA; v_gene: TRBV10-2
CDR3nt: TGTGCCAGCAGTTACTCGGGACAGGGGGCTGGCTACACCTTC; CDR3aa: CASSYSGQGAGYTF; abundance: few; j_gene: TRBJ1-2; d_gene: TRBD1; v_gene: TRBV6-5
CDR3nt: TGCAGCGTCGGAGGGCTCCCTGGAAACACCATATATTTT; CDR3aa: CSVGGLPGNTIYF; abundance: once; j_gene: TRBJ1-3; d_gene: NA; v_gene: TRBV29-1
CDR3nt: TGTGCCAGCAGTGAATTCCCCGGGACTAGCTACGAGCAGTACTTC; CDR3aa: CASSEFPGTSYEQYF; abundance: once; j_gene: TRBJ2-7; d_gene: TRBD2; v_gene: TRBV6-1
CDR3nt: TGTGCCAGTAGACCCGGGAGCTCTGGAAACACCATATATTTT; CDR3aa: CASRPGSSGNTIYF; abundance: few; j_gene: TRBJ1-3; d_gene: NA; v_gene: TRBV19
CDR3nt: TGTGCCAGCAGTGCCGGGACAGCGGTGGGCTACACCTTC; CDR3aa: CASSAGTAVGYTF; abundance: NA; j_gene: TRBJ1-2; d_gene: TRBD1; v_gene: TRBV6-1
CDR3nt: TGTGCCAGCTCCAGACAGGAGTACACCGGGGAGCTGTTTTTT; CDR3aa: CASSRQEYTGELFF; abundance: NA; j_gene: TRBJ2-2; d_gene: NA; v_gene: TRBV6-1
CDR3nt: TGTGCCAGCAGCTCAGGGACAGGGGCAGATACGCAGTATTTT; CDR3aa: CASSSGTGADTQYF; abundance: NA; j_gene: TRBJ2-3; d_gene: TRBD1; v_gene: TRBV7-9
CDR3nt: TGTGCCAGTAGTATACTTGGGCTTGGCTATGGCTACACCTTC; CDR3aa: CASSILGLGYGYTF; abundance: once; j_gene: TRBJ1-2; d_gene: NA; v_gene: TRBV19
CDR3nt: TGTGCCAGCGACCGTCGGGGGTACACTGAAGCTTTCTTT; CDR3aa: CASDRRGYTEAFF; abundance: NA; j_gene: TRBJ1-1; d_gene: NA; v_gene: TRBV2
CDR3nt: TGTGCCAGCAGCTTAGGCGAGGGGGCAGGGCGTAATGAAAAACTGTTTTTT; CDR3aa: CASSLGEGAGRNEKLFF; abundance: NA; j_gene: TRBJ1-4; d_gene: TRBD1; v_gene: TRBV7-9
CDR3nt: TGTGCCAGCAGCTTAGGGCGGACAGGGGGGAACACCGGGGAGCTGTTTTTT; CDR3aa: CASSLGRTGGNTGELFF; abundance: NA; j_gene: TRBJ2-2; d_gene: TRBD1; v_gene: TRBV13
CDR3nt: TGTGCCAGCAGCTTGGAGGGAGGAGAGACCCAGTACTTC; CDR3aa: CASSLEGGETQYF; abundance: NA; j_gene: TRBJ2-5; d_gene: NA; v_gene: TRBV5-6
CDR3nt: TGCAGCGTTCTCAGTCCCGCAAACACCGGGGAGCTGTTTTTT; CDR3aa: CSVLSPANTGELFF; abundance: once; j_gene: TRBJ2-2; d_gene: NA; v_gene: TRBV29-1
CDR3nt: TGTGCCAGCAGCTTAGTCAGAGATACGCAGTATTTT; CDR3aa: CASSLVRDTQYF; abundance: NA; j_gene: TRBJ2-3; d_gene: NA; v_gene: TRBV5-4
CDR3nt: TGTGCCTGGTCCCCGGACGGCCACGGCTACACCTTC; CDR3aa: CAWSPDGHGYTF; abundance: NA; j_gene: TRBJ1-2; d_gene: NA; v_gene: TRBV30
CDR3nt: TGTGCCAGCAGTCCTCCGGGACACAATCAGCCCCAGCATTTT; CDR3aa: CASSPPGHNQPQHF; abundance: NA; j_gene: TRBJ1-5; d_gene: NA; v_gene: TRBV27
CDR3nt: TGCGCCAGCAGCTTGGAGGCCAGCGGGCTATACAATGAGCAGTTCTTC; CDR3aa: CASSLEASGLYNEQFF; abundance: few; j_gene: TRBJ2-1; d_gene: NA; v_gene: TRBV5-1
CDR3nt: TGTGCCAGCAGCCCACCTAGCGGGAGCACAGATACGCAGTATTTT; CDR3aa: CASSPPSGSTDTQYF; abundance: NA; j_gene: TRBJ2-3; d_gene: TRBD2; v_gene: TRBV9
CDR3nt: TGTGCCAGCAGCTTAGCCCCAGCGGGGGCAGATACGCAGTATTTT; CDR3aa: CASSLAPAGADTQYF; abundance: few; j_gene: TRBJ2-3; d_gene: TRBD2; v_gene: TRBV7-2
CDR3nt: TGCAGCGTTGGTGGGACAGGGGCTAAAAACTATGGCTACACCTTC; CDR3aa: CSVGGTGAKNYGYTF; abundance: NA; j_gene: TRBJ1-2; d_gene: TRBD1; v_gene: TRBV29-1
CDR3nt: TGTGCCAGCAGAATCGGGACTAGCGGGAAGCATGAGCAGTTCTTC; CDR3aa: CASRIGTSGKHEQFF; abundance: few; j_gene: TRBJ2-1; d_gene: TRBD2; v_gene: TRBV6-5
CDR3nt: TGTGCCAGCAGCGTAGGTCCAGGGGGCGGGGAGCTGTTTTTT; CDR3aa: CASSVGPGGGELFF; abundance: NA; j_gene: TRBJ2-2; d_gene: TRBD1; v_gene: TRBV9
CDR3nt: TGTGCCAGCAGCCAACTAGCGGGAGAAGTAGATACGCAGTATTTT; CDR3aa: CASSQLAGEVDTQYF; abundance: few; j_gene: TRBJ2-3; d_gene: TRBD2; v_gene: TRBV4-2
CDR3nt: TGTGCCAGCAGTTACTCGATGGGGGCAGGGCGTCCTCTAGAGTACTTC; CDR3aa: CASSYSMGAGRPLEYF; abundance: NA; j_gene: TRBJ2-7; d_gene: NA; v_gene: TRBV6-5
CDR3nt: TGTGCCAGCAGCTTAGGGCCGGGACAGGGCTTC; CDR3aa: CASSLGPGQGF; abundance: NA; j_gene: TRBJ1-3; d_gene: TRBD1; v_gene: TRBV7-2
CDR3nt: TGCGCCAGCAGCTTGGTCGCGGGAGGGATAGAGACCCAGTACTTC; CDR3aa: CASSLVAGGIETQYF; abundance: few; j_gene: TRBJ2-5; d_gene: TRBD2; v_gene: TRBV5-1
CDR3nt: TGCGCCAGCAGCCAGGGAGCGGGGGGGTGGATAGCAGATACGCAGTATTTT; CDR3aa: CASSQGAGGWIADTQYF; abundance: NA; j_gene: TRBJ2-3; d_gene: TRBD2; v_gene: TRBV4-3
CDR3nt: TGTGCCAGCAGCGAGCTTAGCAGGGGCTTAGGCTATGGCTACACCTTC; CDR3aa: CASSELSRGLGYGYTF; abundance: once; j_gene: TRBJ1-2; d_gene: NA; v_gene: TRBV21-1
CDR3nt: TGTGCCAGCAGCTTCGGCGGGAGCATAGATACGCAGTATTTT; CDR3aa: CASSFGGSIDTQYF; abundance: NA; j_gene: TRBJ2-3; d_gene: TRBD2; v_gene: TRBV7-2
CDR3nt: TGTGCCAGCAGCTCTAATGCCCCGAGTGGCTACACCTTC; CDR3aa: CASSSNAPSGYTF; abundance: few; j_gene: TRBJ1-2; d_gene: NA; v_gene: TRBV7-9
CDR3nt: TGTGCCAGCTCACCACGACAGAACACCGGGGAGCTGTTTTTT; CDR3aa: CASSPRQNTGELFF; abundance: NA; j_gene: TRBJ2-2; d_gene: NA; v_gene: TRBV18
CDR3nt: TGTGCCAACGAACTAGGGACGGCGAACACCGGGGAGCTGTTTTTT; CDR3aa: CANELGTANTGELFF; abundance: NA; j_gene: TRBJ2-2; d_gene: NA; v_gene: TRBV7-9
CDR3nt: TGTGCCAGTAGTATGCGACAGGGGCGCGGGAACACTGAAGCTTTCTTT; CDR3aa: CASSMRQGRGNTEAFF; abundance: NA; j_gene: TRBJ1-1; d_gene: TRBD1; v_gene: TRBV19
CDR3nt: TGTGCCAGCGGACAGGGGACAGATACGCAGTATTTT; CDR3aa: CASGQGTDTQYF; abundance: few; j_gene: TRBJ2-3; d_gene: TRBD1; v_gene: TRBV6-5
CDR3nt: TGTGCCAGCAGCCCGACCCCCGCACGGCGAGCCGGGGAGCTGTTTTTT; CDR3aa: CASSPTPARRAGELFF; abundance: NA; j_gene: TRBJ2-2; d_gene: NA; v_gene: TRBV7-6
CDR3nt: TGTGCCAGCAGCCGGGGCGGCAGGGGCCTCTACAATGAGCAGTTCTTC; CDR3aa: CASSRGGRGLYNEQFF; abundance: NA; j_gene: TRBJ2-1; d_gene: NA; v_gene: TRBV4-2
CDR3nt: TGTGCCTGGAGTGGGACAGGTTGGCTCAATAATTCACCCCTCCACTTT; CDR3aa: CAWSGTGWLNNSPLHF; abundance: NA; j_gene: TRBJ1-6; d_gene: TRBD1; v_gene: TRBV30
CDR3nt: TGTGCCAGCAGTGAGCGGGAGACCACCGGGGAGCTGTTTTTT; CDR3aa: CASSERETTGELFF; abundance: medium-sized; j_gene: TRBJ2-2; d_gene: TRBD2; v_gene: TRBV2
CDR3nt: TGTGCCAGCAGCCCTCGACAGGGGTCCGGGGCCAACGTCCTGACTTTC; CDR3aa: CASSPRQGSGANVLTF; abundance: NA; j_gene: TRBJ2-6; d_gene: NA; v_gene: TRBV21-1